The source of this T cell receptor (beta chain) is a study of blood T cell repertoires in COVID-19. The protocol was immunoSEQ multiplex PCR, while the TCRdb copy is restricted to in-frame clones and leaves out a portion. The sample has roughly 61,000 clones; 91% are singletons. The clonotype originates from a man aged 60 to 75 with acute or convalescent COVID-19. Sequencing input: peripheral blood.

DNA of the CDR3: TGTGCCAGCAGCTTCCGGACAGGGGGCTATGGCTACACCTTC. Its translation: CASSFRTGGYGYTF. J is TRBJ1-2 and V is TRBV14, with TRBD1 matching 10 bases. Germline V gene sequence: CDR1 SGHDN, CDR2 FVKESK. Trimming cost V 5 bases and J 4 bases; bases outside gene matches: 4. This CDR3 contains 14 residues.